The present T cell receptor (beta chain) was sequenced within a study of shared clonotypes between healthy human individuals. A word on this clone: The target antigen is unknown.

Sequencing used immunoSEQ multiplex PCR; TCRdb keeps in-frame clones, though not all of them. Here the sample spans around 1.9 million clones, 85% to 95% being singletons. Naive CD8 cells lacked CD45RO, underwent positive selection for CCR7 and left out terminally differentiated effector memory CD45RA+ cells. Study-wide results and caveats: The genetic and exposure-history diversity represented was limited by few donors.

Sequenced sample: naive CD8+ T cells from PBMCs. This sequence originates from a man aged 18 to 29 in good health. Some clones in this sample may be carry-over from other donors' samples.

The CDR3 protein is CASSIVSDNEQYF. Written as DNA, the CDR3 is TGTGCCAGTAGTATCGTTTCGGATAACGAGCAGTACTTC. V usage is TRBV19 and J usage is TRBJ2-5; D gene unclear. The J call is in doubt because the DNA end fits TRBJ2-7 better. Germline V CDR1 and CDR2: LNHDA, SQIVND (reference sequence). The CDR3 consists of 13 residues.